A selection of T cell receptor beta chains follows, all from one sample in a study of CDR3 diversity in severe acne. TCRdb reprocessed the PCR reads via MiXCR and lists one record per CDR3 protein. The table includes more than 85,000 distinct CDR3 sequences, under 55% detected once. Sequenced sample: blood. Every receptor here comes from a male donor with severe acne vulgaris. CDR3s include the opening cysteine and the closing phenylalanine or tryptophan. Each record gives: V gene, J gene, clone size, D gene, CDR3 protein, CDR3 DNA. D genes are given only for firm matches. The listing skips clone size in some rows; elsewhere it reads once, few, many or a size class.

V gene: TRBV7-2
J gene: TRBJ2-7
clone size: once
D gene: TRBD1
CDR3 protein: CASMSQGYYEQYF
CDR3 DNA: TGTGCCAGCATGTCACAGGGGTACTACGAGCAGTACTTC

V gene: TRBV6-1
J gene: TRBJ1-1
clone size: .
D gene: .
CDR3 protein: CASKVGTAEAFF
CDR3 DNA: TGTGCCAGCAAGGTGGGGACTGCTGAAGCTTTCTTT

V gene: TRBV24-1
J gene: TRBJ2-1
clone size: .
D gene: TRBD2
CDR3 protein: CATSDLTSGKYEQFF
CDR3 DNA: TGTGCCACCAGTGATTTGACTAGCGGGAAATATGAGCAGTTCTTC

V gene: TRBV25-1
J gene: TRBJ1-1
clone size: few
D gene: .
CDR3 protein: CASSANRVGNTEAFF
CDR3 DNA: TGTGCCAGCAGTGCAAACAGGGTGGGGAACACTGAAGCTTTTTTT

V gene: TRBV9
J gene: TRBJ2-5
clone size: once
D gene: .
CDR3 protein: CASSVEGSQETQYF
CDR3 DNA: TGTGCCAGCAGCGTAGAGGGCAGCCAAGAGACCCAGTACTTC

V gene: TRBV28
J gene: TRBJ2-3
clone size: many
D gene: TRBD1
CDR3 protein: CASRGGQASTDTQYF
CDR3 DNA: TGTGCCAGCAGGGGGGGACAGGCTAGCACAGATACGCAGTATTTT

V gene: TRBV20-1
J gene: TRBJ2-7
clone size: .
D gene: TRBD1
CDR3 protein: CSAEQGKYKRVYEQYF
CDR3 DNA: TGCAGTGCTGAACAGGGGAAGTATAAGAGGGTCTACGAGCAGTACTTC

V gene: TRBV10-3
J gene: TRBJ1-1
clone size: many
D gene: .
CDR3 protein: CAISESRSEAFF
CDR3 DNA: TGTGCCATCAGTGAGTCGAGGAGTGAAGCTTTCTTT

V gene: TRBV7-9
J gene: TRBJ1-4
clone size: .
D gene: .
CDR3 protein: CASSIGVVQGEKLFF
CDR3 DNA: TGTGCCAGCAGCATCGGAGTGGTTCAAGGTGAAAAACTGTTTTTT

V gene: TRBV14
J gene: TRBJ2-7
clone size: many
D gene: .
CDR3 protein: CASGPGRMYEQYF
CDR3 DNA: TGTGCCAGCGGTCCGGGACGGATGTACGAGCAGTACTTC

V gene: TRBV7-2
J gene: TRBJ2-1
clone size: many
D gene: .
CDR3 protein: CASSLRGDALEQFF
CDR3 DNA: TGTGCCAGCAGCTTAAGAGGGGATGCATTAGAGCAGTTCTTC

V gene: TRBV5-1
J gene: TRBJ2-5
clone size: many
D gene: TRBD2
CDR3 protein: CASRTVTSGETQYF
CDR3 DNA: TGCGCCAGCCGAACCGTGACTAGCGGCGAGACCCAGTACTTC

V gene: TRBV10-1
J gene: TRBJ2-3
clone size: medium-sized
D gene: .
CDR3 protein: CANIGTGTAEHSTDTQYF
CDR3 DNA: TGCGCCAACATCGGAACGGGCACGGCCGAACACAGCACAGATACGCAGTATTTT

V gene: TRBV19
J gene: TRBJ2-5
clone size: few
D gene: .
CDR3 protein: CASSTNGHGSWGSETQYF
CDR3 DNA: TGTGCCAGTAGTACTAACGGTCACGGATCCTGGGGTAGCGAGACCCAGTACTTC

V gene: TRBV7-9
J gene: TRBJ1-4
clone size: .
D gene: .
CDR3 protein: CASSTATNEKLFF
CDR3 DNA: TGTGCCAGCAGCACAGCAACTAATGAAAAACTGTTTTTT

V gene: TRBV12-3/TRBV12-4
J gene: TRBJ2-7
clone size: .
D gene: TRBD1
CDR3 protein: CASSLEAGTGQYF
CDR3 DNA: TGTGCCAGCAGTCTTGAGGCCGGGACAGGGCAGTACTTC

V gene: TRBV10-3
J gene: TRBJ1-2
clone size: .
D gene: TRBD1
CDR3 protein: CAISESVTGYGYTF
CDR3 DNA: TGTGCCATCAGTGAGTCGGTGACAGGGTATGGCTACACCTTC